Each of the 26 T cell receptor beta chains below was sequenced from the same sample in a study of yellow fever vaccine responses in identical twins. A single record per CDR3 protein comes from TCRdb applying MiXCR to the RT-PCR reads. The sample yields 3,500 to 5,000 distinct CDR3 sequences, 85% seen once. The sequenced sample was T cells from blood (PBMCs), unsorted or a sorted subset (not recorded which), obtained before or after yellow fever vaccination (not recorded which). The receptors shown here come from a woman aged 18-29 years who received the yellow fever vaccine.

The V call is TRBV5-1, the J call TRBJ2-7; D ambiguous. Trimming stripped 0 bases from V and 5 bases from J, with 9 bases between. The CDR3 runs to 13 residues. CDR1 is SGHRS, CDR2 YFSETQ, per germline. The CDR3 protein is CASSLDLGNEQYF. Here the CDR3 DNA reads TGCGCCAGCAGCTTGGATCTGGGAAACGAGCAGTACTTC.

The chain uses TRBV12-3 or TRBV12-4 and TRBJ2-3; D assignment may be TRBD1 or TRBD2 (5 bases each). The CDR3 is made up of 16 amino acids. Trimming removed 3 bases at V and 2 bases at J, with 15 bases between. Here the CDR3 DNA reads TGTGCCAGCAGTTTCCGGGGCCGAGACATCACAGATACGCAGTATTTT. Its protein is CASSFRGRDITDTQYF.

This chain links TRBV20-1 with TRBJ2-5, with D possibly TRBD1 on 6 matching bases. Trimming took 6 bases from V and 1 from J, leaving 21 bases between them. In germline, CDR1 is DFQATT, CDR2 SNEGSKA (reference sequence). The CDR3 has 16 amino acids. CDR3 nucleotides: TGCAGTGCGGAGAGATCAGGGGCGCCCCTCCAAGAGACCCAGTACTTC. It yields the protein CSAERSGAPLQETQYF.

In nucleotides, the CDR3 is TGTGCCAGCGGGGGAAAGGGGCCGCTCTCCTACGAGCAGTACTTC. This sequence encodes CASGGKGPLSYEQYF. The chain joins TRBV2 to TRBJ2-7; D may match TRBD1 or TRBD2 (5 bases each). CDR1 is SNHLY and CDR2 is FYNNEI in the germline V gene. V shed 8 bases and J shed 0 bases, with 17 bases lying between them. The CDR3 is 15 amino acids.

The chain recombines TRBV5-5 with TRBJ2-3; no firm D call. Germline CDR1 is SGHKS and CDR2 is YYEKEE (reference sequence). The CDR3 consists of 11 residues. The V end lost 0 bases, the J end lost 10 bases, and 6 bases lay between the germline ends. In DNA form, the CDR3 reads TGTGCCAGCAGCTTGGATGCGCCGCAGTATTTT. Its protein product is CASSLDAPQYF.

This sequence joins TRBV4-1 and TRBJ1-6; D not resolved. This CDR3 has 15 amino acids. CDR1 is MGHRA and CDR2 is YSYEKL in the germline V gene. Trimming removed 4 bases at V and 9 bases at J, with 16 bases between. CDR3 coding DNA: TGCGCCAGCAGCCCTTGGGCCCCCGGCGGTTCACCCCTCCACTTT. This sequence encodes CASSPWAPGGSPLHF.

The J gene is TRBJ2-7, the V gene TRBV4-1, with 8 nucleotides matching TRBD1. Germline CDR1 reads MGHRA; CDR2 reads YSYEKL. This CDR3 comprises 15 residues. Trimming at V came to 4 bases and at J to 2 bases, leaving 7 bases not matched to a gene. The CDR3 DNA is TGCGCCAGCAGCCCCGGACAGGGAAGTACCTACGAGCAGTACTTC. Residues: CASSPGQGSTYEQYF.

The V gene is TRBV12-3 or TRBV12-4, the J gene TRBJ1-5; 7 bases map to TRBD1. V lost 3 bases and J lost 3; bases outside the gene matches: 2. The CDR3 has 14 amino acids. This chain's CDR3 is CASSLGQPNQPQHF. Here the CDR3 DNA reads TGTGCCAGCAGTTTGGGACAGCCCAATCAGCCCCAGCATTTT.

The sample holds one count of this clonotype. The chain uses TRBV7-2 and TRBJ2-1; TRBD2 aligns across 8 bases. V was clipped by 2 bases and J by 6 bases; unmatched bases: 6. The CDR3 length is 15 residues. The V gene's germline CDR1 is SGHTA and CDR2 FQGNSA. CDR3 sequence: CASSLSAGAFNEQFF. As DNA, the CDR3 is TGTGCCAGCAGCTTATCAGCGGGGGCCTTCAATGAGCAGTTCTTC.

J is TRBJ2-2 and V is TRBV5-1, with TRBD2 identical over 10 bases. This CDR3 region has 16 residues. Losses at the gene ends were 2 bases for V and 3 bases for J; bases not matched to a gene: 4. Germline V gene lookup returns CDR1 SGHRS and CDR2 YFSETQ. CDR3 in DNA: TGCGCCAGCAGCTTTTCCGGGACTAGCGACACCGGGGAGCTGTTTTTT. Translated: CASSFSGTSDTGELFF.

The chain links TRBV29-1 to TRBJ2-2; possible D gene TRBD1, 6 bases. CDR3 length: 12 residues. In germline, CDR1 is SQVTM, CDR2 ANQGSEA. The germline V and J ends were trimmed by 6 bases and 6 bases, with 11 bases remaining between them. The CDR3 DNA is TGCAGCGTGGACACAGGGCCCGGGGAGCTGTTTTTT. Its protein product is CSVDTGPGELFF.

The chain is built from TRBV11-1 and TRBJ2-4, with 8 bases fitting TRBD1. The V gene end was trimmed by 4 bases and the J gene end by 1 base; junction bases not matched to a gene: 9. Germline values: CDR1 SGHAT, CDR2 FQDESV (reference sequence). CDR3 size: 17 residues. This chain's CDR3 is CASSSPRGLSAKNIQYF. CDR3 in DNA: TGTGCCAGCAGCTCACCCAGGGGGCTCTCGGCCAAAAACATTCAGTACTTC.

V gene TRBV11-2 combines with J gene TRBJ2-5; D is unclear. Germline-derived CDR1 and CDR2 are SGHAT and FQNNGV. Trimming cost V 1 base and J 7 bases, with 7 bases left between them. The CDR3 is 12 amino acids. This chain's CDR3 is CASSLGYGTQYF. CDR3 DNA sequence: TGTGCCAGCAGCTTAGGGTATGGGACCCAGTACTTC.

The gene calls are TRBV19 and TRBJ2-1; weak D call: TRBD1 (6 bases). CDR3 length: 16 amino acids. V was pared by 6 bases and J by 0 bases, with 15 bases between. The germline V gene encodes CDR1 LNHDA and CDR2 SQIVND (reference sequence). The CDR3 loop reads CASRGDEGGSYNEQFF. In DNA, the CDR3 is TGTGCCAGTAGGGGGGACGAAGGGGGCTCCTACAATGAGCAGTTCTTC.

Only a few counts were recorded for this clonotype. This chain uses TRBV5-1 with TRBJ2-5; D is possibly TRBD1 (6 bases). The CDR3 is made up of 14 amino acids. Trimming removed 5 bases from V and 1 base from J, with 12 bases in between. Germline assignment: CDR1 SGHRS and CDR2 YFSETQ. Written as DNA, the CDR3 is TGCGCCAGCAGTTTCGGACAGCCCCAAGAGACCCAGTACTTC. It encodes CASSFGQPQETQYF.

The chain combines TRBV7-6 with TRBJ2-2; D ambiguous. V lost 2 bases, J lost 0 bases, and 4 bases lay in between. The germline CDR1 and CDR2 sequences are SGHVS and FNYEAQ. This CDR3 has 14 residues. CDR3 coding DNA: TGTGCCAGCAGCTTATCCTCGAACACCGGGGAGCTGTTTTTT. Its translation: CASSLSSNTGELFF.

This sequence joins TRBV2 and TRBJ2-7, with D maybe TRBD2 (5 bases). The V end lost 3 bases, the J end lost 3 bases, and 9 bases lay between the germline ends. The CDR3 extends over 13 amino acids. Germline assignment: CDR1 SNHLY and CDR2 FYNNEI. The CDR3, as DNA: TGTGCCAGCAGTGACTCGGGGAACTACGAGCAGTACTTC. Translation gives CASSDSGNYEQYF.

The CDR3 is CASSPVLRDRGTDTQYF. For the CDR3, the DNA is TGTGCCAGCAGCCCAGTACTCCGGGACAGAGGCACAGATACGCAGTATTTT. This chain uses TRBV7-9 with TRBJ2-3, with 7 bases lining up with TRBD1. The CDR3 totals 17 residues. V lost 5 bases, J lost 1 base, and 12 bases stayed unmatched. The germline CDR1 and CDR2 sequences are SEHNR and FQNEAQ (reference sequence).

The chain links TRBV29-1 to TRBJ2-7; 10 bases align to TRBD2. Unmatched junction bases numbered 11, after V lost 4 bases and J lost 11 bases. The CDR3 covers 13 residues. Germline CDR1 reads SQVTM; CDR2 reads ANQGSEA. The DNA of the CDR3 is TGCAGCGTTGTTCGGGCGGGACTAGCGATGGAGTACTTC. Encoded protein: CSVVRAGLAMEYF.

This chain joins TRBV10-3 and TRBJ1-1, with 7 bases matching TRBD1. This CDR3 is built from 15 residues. CDR1 and CDR2 from the germline V gene are ENHRY and SYGVKD. The ends lost 0 bases at V and 3 bases at J; junction bases unmatched: 4. CDR3 in DNA: TGTGCCATCAGTGAGTCCCAGGGGGAGGACACTGAAGCTTTCTTT. This encodes CAISESQGEDTEAFF.

The chain recombines TRBV3-1 with TRBJ2-7, with D uncertain. V was cut by 2 bases and J by 2 bases, with 4 bases left in between. Germline lookup yields CDR1 LGHDT and CDR2 YNNKEL (reference sequence). The CDR3 loop spans 12 amino acids. The CDR3 loop reads CASSQLAYEQYF. CDR3 DNA: TGTGCCAGCAGCCAACTGGCCTACGAGCAGTACTTC.

As DNA, the CDR3 is TGTGCCAGCAGCGTGATAGCGGGCGCCGGGGAGCTGTTTTTT. Its protein product is CASSVIAGAGELFF. This sequence joins TRBV9 and TRBJ2-2, with TRBD2 matching over 7 bases. This CDR3 comprises 14 residues. After removal of 2 bases from V and 6 bases from J, the junction contained 4 bases not matched to a gene. Germline V CDR1 and CDR2: SGDLS, YYNGEE.

The chain couples TRBV23-1 to TRBJ1-5; D unresolved. TRBV23-1 is designated an ORF whose function remains uncertain. Trimming stripped 8 bases from V and 1 base from J, with 12 bases between. The CDR3 is 14 amino acids. The CDR3 nucleotides read TGCGCCAGCGACCGGAAGATAAGCAATCAGCCCCAGCATTTT. It translates to CASDRKISNQPQHF.

This clonotype was recorded only once. This chain links TRBV11-1 with TRBJ2-5, with 8 positions matching TRBD1. CDR3 length equals 16 residues. In germline, CDR1 is SGHAT, CDR2 FQDESV (reference sequence). The V segment lost 5 bases and the J segment 2 bases; nucleotides outside the gene matches: 10. This CDR3 reads CASSKTGALGQETQYF. The CDR3 nucleotides read TGTGCCAGCAGCAAGACAGGGGCGTTGGGGCAAGAGACCCAGTACTTC. Complete variable domain (other parts from reference TRBV11-1 and TRBJ2-5): EAEVAQSPRYKITEKSQAVAFWCDPISGHATLYWYRQILGQGPELLVQFQDESVVDDSQLPKDRFSAERLKGVDSTLKIQPAELGDSAMYLCASSKTGALGQETQYFGPGTRLLVL.

This chain links TRBV12-3 or TRBV12-4 with TRBJ2-6; 10 bases match TRBD1. The CDR3 is 17 residues long. After removal of 6 bases from V and 3 bases from J, the junction contained 8 bases not matched to a gene. The CDR3 DNA reads as TGTGCCAGCAGAACCCGACAGGGGGCCTATGGGGCCAACGTCCTGACTTTC. Protein: CASRTRQGAYGANVLTF.

CDR3 loop: CATGGVGTQYF. As DNA, the CDR3 is TGTGCCACCGGGGGTGTAGGTACGCAGTATTTT. The chain is built from TRBV24-1 and TRBJ2-3; tentatively, D is TRBD1 or TRBD2 (5 bases each). Germline CDR1 and CDR2: KGHDR and SFDVKD. Deletions cut 9 bases from V and 8 bases from J, with 11 bases between. The CDR3 extends over 11 amino acids.